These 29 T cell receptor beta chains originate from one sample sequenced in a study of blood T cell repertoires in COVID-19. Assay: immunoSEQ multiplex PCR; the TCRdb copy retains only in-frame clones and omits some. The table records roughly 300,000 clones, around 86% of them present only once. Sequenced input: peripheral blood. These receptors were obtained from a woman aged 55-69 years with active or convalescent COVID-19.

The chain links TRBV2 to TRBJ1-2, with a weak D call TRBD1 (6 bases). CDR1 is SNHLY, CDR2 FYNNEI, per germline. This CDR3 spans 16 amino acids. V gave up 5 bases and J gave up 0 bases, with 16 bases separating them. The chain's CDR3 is CASSPTGLRANYGYTF. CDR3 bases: TGTGCCAGCAGTCCGACAGGATTACGAGCTAACTATGGCTACACCTTC. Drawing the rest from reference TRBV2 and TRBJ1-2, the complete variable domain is EPEVTQTPSHQVTQMGQEVILRCVPISNHLYFYWYRQILGQKVEFLVSFYNNEISEKSEIFDDQFSVERPDGSNFTLKIRSTKLEDSAMYFCASSPTGLRANYGYTFGSGTRLTVV.

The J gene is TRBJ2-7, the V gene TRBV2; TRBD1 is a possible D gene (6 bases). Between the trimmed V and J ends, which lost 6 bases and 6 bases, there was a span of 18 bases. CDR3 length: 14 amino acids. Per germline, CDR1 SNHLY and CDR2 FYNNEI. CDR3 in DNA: TGTGCCAGCAGGCTCGAAGGACAGACCTCCGAGCAGTACTTC. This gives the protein CASRLEGQTSEQYF.

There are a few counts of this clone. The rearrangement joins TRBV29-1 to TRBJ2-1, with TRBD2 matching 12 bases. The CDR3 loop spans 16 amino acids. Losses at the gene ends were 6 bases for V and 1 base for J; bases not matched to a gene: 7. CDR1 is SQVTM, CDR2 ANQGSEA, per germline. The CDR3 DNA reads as TGCAGCGTCACCGGACTAGCGGGGATTTCCTACAATGAGCAGTTCTTC. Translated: CSVTGLAGISYNEQFF.

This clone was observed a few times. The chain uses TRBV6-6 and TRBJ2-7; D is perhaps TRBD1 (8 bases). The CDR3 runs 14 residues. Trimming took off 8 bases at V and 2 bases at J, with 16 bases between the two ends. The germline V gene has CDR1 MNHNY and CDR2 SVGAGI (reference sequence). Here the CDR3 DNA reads TGTGCCAGCGGAGCACAGGGGGGGGCCTACGAGCAGTACTTC. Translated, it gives CASGAQGGAYEQYF.

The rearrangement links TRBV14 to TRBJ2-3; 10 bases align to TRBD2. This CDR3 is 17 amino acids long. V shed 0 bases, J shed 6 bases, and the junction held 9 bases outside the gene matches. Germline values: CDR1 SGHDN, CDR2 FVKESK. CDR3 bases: TGTGCCAGCAGCCAAGATCAAGCGGGGGGGTCTAAGGATACGCAGTATTTT. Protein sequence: CASSQDQAGGSKDTQYF.

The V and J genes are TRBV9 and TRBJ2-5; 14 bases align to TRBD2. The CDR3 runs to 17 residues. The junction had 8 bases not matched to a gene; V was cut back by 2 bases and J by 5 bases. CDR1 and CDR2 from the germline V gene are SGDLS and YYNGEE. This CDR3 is CASSVATSGGAQETQYF. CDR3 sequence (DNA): TGTGCCAGCAGCGTCGCGACTAGCGGGGGGGCCCAGGAGACCCAGTACTTC.

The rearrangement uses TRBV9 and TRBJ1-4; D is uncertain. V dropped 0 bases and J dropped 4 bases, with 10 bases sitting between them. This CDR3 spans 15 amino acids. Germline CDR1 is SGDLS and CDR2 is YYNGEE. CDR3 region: CASSVEAGLNEKLFF. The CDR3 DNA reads TGTGCCAGCAGCGTAGAGGCAGGACTTAATGAAAAACTGTTTTTT.

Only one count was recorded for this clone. The DNA of the CDR3 is TGTGCCAGCTCACCGGGACAGGGAAACTACAATGAGCAGTTCTTC. It is translated as CASSPGQGNYNEQFF. The chain carries TRBV18 and TRBJ2-1; TRBD1 agrees at 9 bases. Germline CDR1 is KGHSH and CDR2 is LQKENI. The CDR3 is 15 amino acids. V dropped 3 bases and J dropped 3; count of bases not matched to a gene: 3.

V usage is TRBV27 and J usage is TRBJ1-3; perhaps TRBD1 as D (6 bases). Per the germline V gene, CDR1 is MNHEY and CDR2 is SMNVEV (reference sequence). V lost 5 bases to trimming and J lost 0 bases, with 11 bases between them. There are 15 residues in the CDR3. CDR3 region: CASSQQGFSGNTIYF. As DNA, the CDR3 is TGTGCCAGCAGTCAACAGGGTTTCTCTGGAAACACCATATATTTT.

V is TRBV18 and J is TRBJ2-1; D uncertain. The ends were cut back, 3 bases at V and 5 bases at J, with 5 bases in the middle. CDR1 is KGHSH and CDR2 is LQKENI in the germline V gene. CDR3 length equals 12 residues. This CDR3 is CASSPLHNEQFF. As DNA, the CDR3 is TGTGCCAGCTCACCCCTCCACAATGAGCAGTTCTTC.

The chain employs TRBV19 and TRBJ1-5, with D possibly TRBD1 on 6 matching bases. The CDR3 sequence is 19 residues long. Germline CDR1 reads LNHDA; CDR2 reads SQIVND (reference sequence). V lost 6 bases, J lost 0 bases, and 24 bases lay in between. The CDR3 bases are TGTGCCAGTAGGACCCTTGGCAGGGGAGGGCATTATAGCAATCAGCCCCAGCATTTT. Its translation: CASRTLGRGGHYSNQPQHF.

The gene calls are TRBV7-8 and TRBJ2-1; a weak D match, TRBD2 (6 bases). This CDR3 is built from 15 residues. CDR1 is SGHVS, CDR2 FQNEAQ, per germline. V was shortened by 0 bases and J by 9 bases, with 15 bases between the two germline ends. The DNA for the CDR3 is TGTGCCAGCAGCTTAGCCGGGACTGCCCGGGCTGAGCAGTTCTTC. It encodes CASSLAGTARAEQFF.

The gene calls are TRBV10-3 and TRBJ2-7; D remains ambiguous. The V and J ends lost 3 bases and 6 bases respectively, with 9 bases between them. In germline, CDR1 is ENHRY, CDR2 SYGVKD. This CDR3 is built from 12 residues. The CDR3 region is CAISEHGLEQYF. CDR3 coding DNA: TGTGCCATCAGTGAACATGGCCTCGAGCAGTACTTC.

The CDR3 DNA reads TGTGCCAGCAGTTACCCAGGGAACTATGGCTACACCTTC. The encoded protein is CASSYPGNYGYTF. The rearrangement uses TRBV6-5 and TRBJ1-2, with D perhaps matching TRBD1 (5 bases). The CDR3 is 13 amino acids. V was clipped by 2 bases and J by 2 bases, with 6 bases between them. Germline-derived CDR1 and CDR2 are MNHEY and SVGAGI.

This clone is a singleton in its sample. The CDR3, as DNA: TGTGCCAGTAGTATAGTCGCACGGTACACAGATACGCAGTATTTT. As protein: CASSIVARYTDTQYF. V usage is TRBV19 and J usage is TRBJ2-3; D unclear. The germline V gene has CDR1 LNHDA and CDR2 SQIVND (reference sequence). This CDR3 region has 15 residues. The V and J ends lost 1 base and 2 bases respectively, with 10 bases between them.

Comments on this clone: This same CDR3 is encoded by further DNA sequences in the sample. CDR3 region: CASSLGGARTGELFF. The CDR3 nucleotides read TGTGCCAGCAGCCTCGGGGGGGCTCGAACCGGGGAGCTGTTTTTT. The rearrangement joins TRBV3-1 (or the pseudogene TRBV3-2) to TRBJ2-2; 8 bases agree with TRBD2. The ends lost 4 bases at V and 5 bases at J; junction bases unmatched: 6. The CDR3 runs 15 residues. Germline V gene lookup returns CDR1 LGHDT and CDR2 YNNKEL (reference sequence).

DNA for the CDR3: TGTGCCAGCAGCCCCAGTCTGTACCAAGAGACCCAGTACTTC. Translating it yields CASSPSLYQETQYF. The genes are TRBV7-9 and TRBJ2-5; no definite D call. Germline V gives CDR1 SEHNR, CDR2 FQNEAQ (reference sequence). Trimming pared 5 bases from V and 0 bases from J, leaving 10 bases between. The CDR3 contains 14 residues.

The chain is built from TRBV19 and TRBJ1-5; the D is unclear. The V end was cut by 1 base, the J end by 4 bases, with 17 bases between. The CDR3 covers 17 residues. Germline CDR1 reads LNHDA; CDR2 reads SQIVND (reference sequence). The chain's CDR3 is CASSIAGRRRENQPQHF. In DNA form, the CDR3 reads TGTGCCAGTAGTATAGCGGGCAGGAGGAGGGAAAATCAGCCCCAGCATTTT.

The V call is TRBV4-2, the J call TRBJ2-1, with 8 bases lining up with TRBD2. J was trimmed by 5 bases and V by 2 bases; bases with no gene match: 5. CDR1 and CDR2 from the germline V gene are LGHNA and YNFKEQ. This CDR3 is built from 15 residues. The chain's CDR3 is CASSQIAGMDNEQFF. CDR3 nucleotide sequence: TGTGCCAGCAGCCAAATAGCGGGGATGGACAATGAGCAGTTCTTC.

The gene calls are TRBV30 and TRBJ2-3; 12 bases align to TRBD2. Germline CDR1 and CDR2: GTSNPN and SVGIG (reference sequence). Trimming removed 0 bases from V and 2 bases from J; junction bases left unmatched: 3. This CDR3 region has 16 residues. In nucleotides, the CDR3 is TGTGCCTGGAGTGTCGGACTAGCGGGGATCACAGATACGCAGTATTTT. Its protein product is CAWSVGLAGITDTQYF.

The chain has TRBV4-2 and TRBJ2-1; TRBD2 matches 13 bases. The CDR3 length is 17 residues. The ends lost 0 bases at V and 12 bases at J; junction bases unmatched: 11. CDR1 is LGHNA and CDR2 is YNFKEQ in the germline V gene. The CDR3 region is CASSQELVLAGGSRQFF. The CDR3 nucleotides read TGTGCCAGCAGCCAAGAGCTAGTACTAGCGGGGGGGAGTCGGCAGTTCTTC.

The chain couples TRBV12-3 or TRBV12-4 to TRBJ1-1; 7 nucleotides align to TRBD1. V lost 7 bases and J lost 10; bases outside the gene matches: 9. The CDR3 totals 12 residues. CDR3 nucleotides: TGTGCCAGCACTGACAGGGCAGGACTAGCTTTCTTT. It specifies CASTDRAGLAFF.

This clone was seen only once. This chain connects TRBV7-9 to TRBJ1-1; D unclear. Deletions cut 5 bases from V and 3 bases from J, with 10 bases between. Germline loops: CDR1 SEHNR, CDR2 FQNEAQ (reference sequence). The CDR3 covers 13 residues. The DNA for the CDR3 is TGTGCCAGCAGCAGACAACCCCACACTGAAGCTTTCTTT. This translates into CASSRQPHTEAFF.

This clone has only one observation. The CDR3 DNA is TGCAGCGTTGTCCCAGCGGGGAACACTGAAGCTTTCTTT. Amino acid sequence: CSVVPAGNTEAFF. The chain links TRBV29-1 to TRBJ1-1; D not resolved. Trimming took 4 bases from V and 1 from J, leaving 10 bases between them. The length of the CDR3 is 13 residues. Germline V gene sequence: CDR1 SQVTM, CDR2 ANQGSEA.

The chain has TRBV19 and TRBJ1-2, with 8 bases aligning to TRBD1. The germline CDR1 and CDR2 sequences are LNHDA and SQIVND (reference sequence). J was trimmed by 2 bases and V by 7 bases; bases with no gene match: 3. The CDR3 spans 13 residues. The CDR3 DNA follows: TGTGCCAGTATCGACAGGGGAAACTATGGCTACACCTTC. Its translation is CASIDRGNYGYTF.

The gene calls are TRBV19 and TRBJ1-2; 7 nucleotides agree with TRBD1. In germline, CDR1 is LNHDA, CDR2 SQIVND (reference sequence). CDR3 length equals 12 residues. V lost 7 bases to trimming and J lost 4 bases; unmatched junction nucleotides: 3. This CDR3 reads CASTGTVYGYTF. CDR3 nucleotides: TGTGCCAGTACGGGGACAGTCTATGGCTACACCTTC.

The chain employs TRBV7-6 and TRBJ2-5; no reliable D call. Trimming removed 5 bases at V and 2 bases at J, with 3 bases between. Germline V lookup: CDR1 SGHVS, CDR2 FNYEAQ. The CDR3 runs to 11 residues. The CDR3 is CASSLQETQYF. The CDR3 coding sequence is TGTGCCAGCAGCCTACAAGAGACCCAGTACTTC. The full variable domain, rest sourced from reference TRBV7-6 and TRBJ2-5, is GAGVSQSPRYKVTKRGQDVALRCDPISGHVSLYWYRQALGQGPEFLTYFNYEAQQDKSGLPNDRFSAERPEGSISTLTIQRTEQRDSAMYRCASSLQETQYFGPGTRLLVL.

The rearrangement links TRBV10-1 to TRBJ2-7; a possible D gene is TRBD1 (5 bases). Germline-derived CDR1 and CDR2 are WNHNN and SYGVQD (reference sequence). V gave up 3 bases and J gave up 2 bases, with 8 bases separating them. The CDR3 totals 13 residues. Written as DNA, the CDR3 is TGCGCCAGCAGTGAAGCGACAGCCTACGAGCAGTACTTC. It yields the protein CASSEATAYEQYF.

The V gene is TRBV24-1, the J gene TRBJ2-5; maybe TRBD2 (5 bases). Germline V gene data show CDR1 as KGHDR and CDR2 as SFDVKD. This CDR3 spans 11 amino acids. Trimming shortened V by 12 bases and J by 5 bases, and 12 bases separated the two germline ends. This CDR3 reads CAADRGETQYF. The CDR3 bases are TGTGCCGCCGATCGCGGGGAGACCCAGTACTTC.